The rows below give T cell receptor beta chains drawn from one sample of a study of blood T cell repertoires in COVID-19. Assay used: immunoSEQ multiplex PCR; TCRdb lists only in-frame clones, some missing. The sample has hundreds of thousands of clones; approximately 88% are singletons. The sample was peripheral blood. Receptor source: a woman aged 25 to 45 with COVID-19, enrolled during active disease. CDR3s include the opening cysteine and the closing phenylalanine or tryptophan. A D gene is named only where the DNA matches it firmly. Not every row has a clone size; where given, it reads once, few, many or a size class.

TRBJ2-4,14,NA,TRBD1,TRBV5-4,TGTGCCAGCAGCTCGGGACAGGAATCAAACATTCAGTACTTC,CASSSGQESNIQYF
TRBJ1-4,16,NA,TRBD1,TRBV7-9,TGTGCCAGCAACCACCAAGGGGACAGGGGGTTTGAAAAACTGTTTTTT,CASNHQGDRGFEKLFF
TRBJ1-1,13,NA,NA,TRBV11-3,TGTGCCAGCAGCTTAGGAACAGGGACTGAAGCTTTCTTT,CASSLGTGTEAFF
TRBJ2-3,16,once,NA,TRBV5-1,TGCGCCAGCAGCTTGCCACCAGGCGCTAGCACAGATACGCAGTATTTT,CASSLPPGASTDTQYF
TRBJ2-3,16,NA,TRBD2,TRBV28,TGTGCCAGCAGTTTAGCTAGCGGGGGAGAAGTAGATACGCAGTATTTT,CASSLASGGEVDTQYF
TRBJ2-2,14,few,NA,TRBV19,TGTGCCAGTCTAGGGGTTCGGGACACCGGGGAGCTGTTTTTT,CASLGVRDTGELFF
TRBJ1-3,14,NA,TRBD1,TRBV6-5,TGTGCCAGCAGTTCGGACAGGGCTGGAAACACCATATATTTT,CASSSDRAGNTIYF
TRBJ1-5,13,NA,TRBD1,TRBV5-6,TGTGCCAGCAGCCACCAGGGGGGTCAGCCCCAGCATTTT,CASSHQGGQPQHF
TRBJ2-1,14,few,NA,TRBV2,TGTGCCAGCAGGAGGGGACTCCGGGGCGATGAGCAGTTCTTC,CASRRGLRGDEQFF
TRBJ1-2,14,NA,NA,TRBV2,TGTGCCAGCAGTTCGGACTGGGCTAACTATGGCTACACCTTC,CASSSDWANYGYTF
TRBJ1-1,15,NA,NA,TRBV7-9,TGTGCCAGCAGCTTAGAGAGGGCCGCCCCACCCGGAGCTTTCTTT,CASSLERAAPPGAFF
TRBJ1-3,15,NA,NA,TRBV5-1,TGCGCCAGCAGCTCGACAGCCTTCTCTGGAAACACCATATATTTT,CASSSTAFSGNTIYF
TRBJ1-2,14,few,NA,TRBV6-2/TRBV6-3,TGTGCCAGCAGTCGACCGACAGGAGAATATGGCTACACCTTC,CASSRPTGEYGYTF
TRBJ2-1,17,NA,TRBD2,TRBV7-9,TGTGCCAGCAGCTCTACTACCGGGACTAGCGGGGGCCATGAGCAGTTCTTC,CASSSTTGTSGGHEQFF
TRBJ2-5,13,NA,TRBD2,TRBV9,TGTGCCAGCAGGGGACTAGCGGAAGAGACCCAGTACTTC,CASRGLAEETQYF
TRBJ1-4,14,NA,NA,TRBV5-8,TGTGCCAGCAGCTTGGTCGGGGTCAGGGAAAAACTGTTTTTT,CASSLVGVREKLFF
TRBJ2-3,16,NA,TRBD2,TRBV4-3,TGCGCCAGCAGCCAGGGACTAGCGGGCCTCACAGATACGCAGTATTTT,CASSQGLAGLTDTQYF
TRBJ1-2,14,NA,NA,TRBV28,TGTGCCAGCTCCAGCGGGGGCGAGCCTAATGGCTACACCTTC,CASSSGGEPNGYTF
TRBJ2-3,18,NA,TRBD2,TRBV10-3,TGTGCCACCGCGGGGACGGCTAGCGGGCAACCTTTCACAGATACGCAGTATTTT,CATAGTASGQPFTDTQYF
TRBJ1-1,15,NA,NA,TRBV6-5,TGTGCCAGCAGTTACTCCCGAGGGGACAAGCTTGTAGCTTTCTTT,CASSYSRGDKLVAFF
TRBJ1-5,14,few,NA,TRBV2,TGTGCCAGCAGTGAACTGGGCCGGGGGGACCCCCAGCATTTT,CASSELGRGDPQHF
TRBJ2-3,16,NA,TRBD2,TRBV5-4,TGTGCCAGCAGCCTACAGCGGGGGGCGGTCACAGATACGCAGTATTTT,CASSLQRGAVTDTQYF